These 13 T cell receptor beta chains share one sample of origin, sequenced in a study of technical replicates of blood from a handful of donors. Repertoires were generated with immunoSEQ multiplex PCR, while TCRdb's copy carries only in-frame clones and drops some. The data show 66,000 or so clones, more than 95% seen once. Sequences were obtained from T cells isolated from PBMCs. The receptor set was obtained from a human donor in good health.

To note about this clone: The sample carries other DNA sequences with the same CDR3. The CDR3 nucleotides are TGTGCCAGCTCACCGGAGGGGGCGAGTCAGCCCCAGCATTTT. It yields the protein CASSPEGASQPQHF. J is TRBJ1-5 and V is TRBV18; 7 nucleotides agree with TRBD1. With 3 bases clipped from V and 6 bases from J, the junction kept 5 bases outside the gene matches. This CDR3 is 14 amino acids long. Germline lookup yields CDR1 KGHSH and CDR2 LQKENI.

V gene TRBV2 combines with J gene TRBJ1-2; the D is unclear. This CDR3 contains 13 residues. The V end was cut by 2 bases, the J end by 8 bases, with 12 bases between. Germline CDR1 is SNHLY and CDR2 is FYNNEI. CDR3 protein: CASSEYVREGYTF. Written as DNA, the CDR3 is TGTGCCAGCAGTGAATATGTCCGGGAAGGCTACACCTTC. Together with reference TRBV2 and TRBJ1-2, the CDR3 gives the full variable domain: EPEVTQTPSHQVTQMGQEVILRCVPISNHLYFYWYRQILGQKVEFLVSFYNNEISEKSEIFDDQFSVERPDGSNFTLKIRSTKLEDSAMYFCASSEYVREGYTFGSGTRLTVV.

The CDR3 reads CASSVGTGFPPSFF. CDR3 in DNA: TGTGCCAGCAGTGTCGGGACAGGGTTCCCCCCCTCGTTTTTT. This chain connects TRBV6-1 to TRBJ1-4; TRBD1 aligns across 9 bases. The CDR3 contains 14 residues. V dropped 4 bases and J dropped 16; count of bases not matched to a gene: 13. Germline V gene lookup returns CDR1 MNHNS and CDR2 SASEGT.

This chain connects TRBV2 to TRBJ1-4; TRBD1 might be the D (5 bases). CDR3 length: 14 amino acids. Trimming removed 6 bases from V and 8 bases from J, with 16 bases in between. CDR1 is SNHLY, CDR2 FYNNEI, per germline. The CDR3, as DNA: TGTGCCAGCAGGGAGGGGCCCGAAGGCGAAAAACTGTTTTTT. Translating gives CASREGPEGEKLFF. The entire variable domain, with the rest obtained from reference TRBV2 and TRBJ1-4, is as follows: EPEVTQTPSHQVTQMGQEVILRCVPISNHLYFYWYRQILGQKVEFLVSFYNNEISEKSEIFDDQFSVERPDGSNFTLKIRSTKLEDSAMYFCASREGPEGEKLFFGSGTQLSVL.

The V gene is TRBV11-3, the J gene TRBJ1-1; 7 bases align to TRBD1. This CDR3 has 13 residues. Germline CDR1 reads SGHNT; CDR2 reads YENEEA. J lost 8 bases, V lost 0 bases, and 3 bases had no gene match. The CDR3 nucleotides are TGTGCCAGCAGCTTAGATAGGACAGGAGAAGCTTTCTTT. This encodes CASSLDRTGEAFF. Filled out from reference TRBV11-3 and TRBJ1-1, the complete variable domain reads EAGVVQSPRYKIIEKKQPVAFWCNPISGHNTLYWYLQNLGQGPELLIRYENEEAVDDSQLPKDRFSAERLKGVDSTLKIQPAELGDSAVYLCASSLDRTGEAFFGQGTRLTVV.

Written as DNA, the CDR3 is TGTGCCATCAGAGCCGGGACAGATAATTCACCCCTCCACTTT. Its protein product is CAIRAGTDNSPLHF. The rearrangement links TRBV10-3 to TRBJ1-6; 7 nucleotides match TRBD1. CDR1 and CDR2 from the germline V gene are ENHRY and SYGVKD. This CDR3 comprises 14 residues. Trimming removed 6 bases from V and 5 bases from J; junction bases left unmatched: 4.

The V gene is TRBV15, the J gene TRBJ1-2; 7 bases line up with TRBD1. The CDR3 loop spans 15 amino acids. Losses at the gene ends were 0 bases for V and 5 bases for J; bases not matched to a gene: 6. Germline CDR1 and CDR2: LNHNV and YYDKDF (reference sequence). The CDR3 loop reads CATSRDRGTAYGYTF. DNA of the CDR3: TGTGCCACCAGCAGAGACCGCGGGACAGCTTATGGCTACACCTTC.

In DNA form, the CDR3 reads TGCGCCAGCAGCCGAGAGGGTCTCGTCGACTACGAGCAGTACTTC. It codes for CASSREGLVDYEQYF. The rearrangement uses TRBV5-1 and TRBJ2-7; a possible D gene is TRBD2 (5 bases). The CDR3 is made up of 15 amino acids. The germline V and J ends were trimmed by 4 bases and 3 bases, with 17 bases remaining between them. Per the germline V gene, CDR1 is SGHRS and CDR2 is YFSETQ.

In nucleotides, the CDR3 is TGTGCCAGCAGCCGGAACTACCTAGAGACCCAGTACTTC. Its translation is CASSRNYLETQYF. The rearrangement links TRBV7-2 to TRBJ2-5; D gene unclear. CDR1 SGHTA and CDR2 FQGNSA come from the germline V gene. The V end was cut by 5 bases, the J end by 4 bases, with 11 bases between. The CDR3 consists of 13 residues.

Here the CDR3 DNA reads TGTGCCAGCAGTGAACCCGGCAGGGTGGGATTCCAGCCCCAGCATTTT. Translated, it gives CASSEPGRVGFQPQHF. The V and J genes are TRBV2 and TRBJ1-5, with D perhaps TRBD1 (5 bases). The CDR3 runs to 16 residues. Deletions cut 2 bases from V and 7 bases from J, with 18 bases between. The germline V gene encodes CDR1 SNHLY and CDR2 FYNNEI.

The chain combines TRBV5-1 with TRBJ1-1, with 8 bases matching TRBD1. The V gene end was trimmed by 4 bases and the J gene end by 3 bases; junction bases not matched to a gene: 8. The germline CDR1 and CDR2 sequences are SGHRS and YFSETQ. This CDR3 is 15 amino acids long. CDR3 protein: CASSADRAGDTEAFF. The CDR3 DNA sequence: TGCGCCAGCAGCGCGGACAGGGCCGGGGACACTGAAGCTTTCTTT.

The CDR3 DNA reads as TGTGCCAGTAGTATAGATCGGGGACACTTTGAAGCTTTCTTT. Amino acid sequence: CASSIDRGHFEAFF. V usage is TRBV19 and J usage is TRBJ1-1; D possibly corresponds to TRBD1 (6 bases). The CDR3 totals 14 residues. V lost 0 bases to trimming and J lost 7 bases, with 12 bases between them. Germline V gene data show CDR1 as LNHDA and CDR2 as SQIVND (reference sequence).

The V and J genes are TRBV6-1 and TRBJ1-1; the match to TRBD1 covers 7 bases. CDR1 is MNHNS and CDR2 is SASEGT in the germline V gene. The CDR3 runs 15 residues. J gave up 2 bases and V 4 bases, and 7 bases lay outside the gene matches. Written as DNA, the CDR3 is TGTGCCAGCAGTGGGGGGGACAGCCTAAACACTGAAGCTTTCTTT. This sequence encodes CASSGGDSLNTEAFF.